These T cell receptor beta chains were read from a single sample in a study of CD8 T cells in Susac syndrome. TCRdb fed the immunoSEQ multiplex PCR reads into MiXCR, producing one record per CDR3 protein. The sample has more than 150,000 distinct CDR3 sequences, around 96% seen once. Material: CD8+ T cells from PBMCs. These receptors came from a human donor with multiple sclerosis. CDR3s include the opening cysteine and the closing phenylalanine or tryptophan. The D gene is left open where the match is weak. Rows give clone size only sometimes, using once, few, many, or a class for an expanded clone.

D gene: NA
V gene: TRBV6-5
clone size: NA
J gene: TRBJ2-1
CDR3 protein: CASRSLAREQFF
CDR3 DNA: TGTGCCAGCAGGTCACTAGCCCGTGAGCAGTTCTTC

D gene: NA
V gene: TRBV13
clone size: once
J gene: TRBJ1-1
CDR3 protein: CASSLPIRQEAFF
CDR3 DNA: TGTGCCAGCAGCTTACCCATCCGACAGGAAGCTTTCTTT

D gene: NA
V gene: TRBV12-3/TRBV12-4
clone size: NA
J gene: TRBJ2-3
CDR3 protein: CASFWADTQYF
CDR3 DNA: TGTGCCAGCTTCTGGGCAGATACGCAGTATTTT

D gene: NA
V gene: TRBV24-1
clone size: NA
J gene: TRBJ2-3
CDR3 protein: CATSEWTTDTQYF
CDR3 DNA: TGTGCCACCAGTGAATGGACAACAGATACGCAGTATTTT

D gene: NA
V gene: TRBV28
clone size: NA
J gene: TRBJ2-7
CDR3 protein: CASTMGPYEQYF
CDR3 DNA: TGTGCCAGCACCATGGGGCCCTACGAGCAGTACTTC

D gene: TRBD1
V gene: TRBV27
clone size: NA
J gene: TRBJ1-1
CDR3 protein: CASIPRQGARGTEAFF
CDR3 DNA: TGTGCCAGTATCCCCAGACAGGGGGCGAGGGGAACTGAAGCTTTCTTT

D gene: NA
V gene: TRBV3-1
clone size: NA
J gene: TRBJ2-2
CDR3 protein: CASSPRVIDTGELFF
CDR3 DNA: TGTGCCAGCAGCCCCCGGGTCATAGACACCGGGGAGCTGTTTTTT

D gene: TRBD1
V gene: TRBV15
clone size: NA
J gene: TRBJ2-1
CDR3 protein: CATSRGPGQGDNEQFF
CDR3 DNA: TGTGCCACCAGCAGAGGCCCGGGACAGGGGGACAATGAGCAGTTCTTC

D gene: NA
V gene: TRBV12-3/TRBV12-4
clone size: once
J gene: TRBJ2-7
CDR3 protein: CASRPGPSSYEQYF
CDR3 DNA: TGTGCCAGCAGGCCGGGACCCTCGTCCTACGAGCAGTACTTC

D gene: NA
V gene: TRBV7-2
clone size: NA
J gene: TRBJ2-7
CDR3 protein: CASSLVRRGLSYEQYF
CDR3 DNA: TGTGCCAGCAGCTTAGTGAGGAGGGGACTTTCCTACGAGCAGTACTTC

D gene: NA
V gene: TRBV7-9
clone size: few
J gene: TRBJ2-7
CDR3 protein: CASSSYYEQYF
CDR3 DNA: TGTGCCAGCAGTTCGTACTACGAGCAGTACTTC

D gene: NA
V gene: TRBV5-1
clone size: NA
J gene: TRBJ1-6
CDR3 protein: CASGPGPRNSPLHF
CDR3 DNA: TGCGCCAGCGGCCCGGGACCGAGAAATTCACCCCTCCACTTT

D gene: NA
V gene: TRBV30
clone size: NA
J gene: TRBJ2-1
CDR3 protein: CAWDGYNEQFF
CDR3 DNA: TGTGCCTGGGACGGCTACAATGAGCAGTTCTTC

D gene: NA
V gene: TRBV25-1
clone size: NA
J gene: TRBJ2-7
CDR3 protein: CASGGDSREQYF
CDR3 DNA: TGTGCCAGTGGTGGAGACTCCCGCGAGCAGTACTTC

D gene: NA
V gene: TRBV20-1
clone size: once
J gene: TRBJ2-7
CDR3 protein: CSARRGISYEQYF
CDR3 DNA: TGCAGTGCTCGCAGAGGGATCTCCTACGAGCAGTACTTC

D gene: NA
V gene: TRBV7-2
clone size: NA
J gene: TRBJ2-3
CDR3 protein: CASSPVTDTQYF
CDR3 DNA: TGTGCCAGCAGCCCCGTCACAGATACGCAGTATTTT

D gene: NA
V gene: TRBV4-2
clone size: NA
J gene: TRBJ1-1
CDR3 protein: CASSQPGGRGNTEAFF
CDR3 DNA: TGTGCCAGCAGCCAACCCGGGGGGCGCGGGAACACTGAAGCTTTCTTT

D gene: TRBD1
V gene: TRBV7-2
clone size: NA
J gene: TRBJ1-2
CDR3 protein: CASSSPGTGYGYTF
CDR3 DNA: TGTGCCAGCAGCTCTCCCGGGACAGGCTATGGCTACACCTTC

D gene: NA
V gene: TRBV29-1
clone size: NA
J gene: TRBJ2-5
CDR3 protein: CSAPLGGRGETQYF
CDR3 DNA: TGCAGCGCCCCCCTAGGAGGGCGCGGAGAGACCCAGTACTTC

D gene: NA
V gene: TRBV20-1
clone size: NA
J gene: TRBJ1-3
CDR3 protein: CSARPLPTETSGNTIYF
CDR3 DNA: TGCAGTGCTAGGCCCCTCCCCACGGAAACCTCTGGAAACACCATATATTTT

D gene: NA
V gene: TRBV7-9
clone size: NA
J gene: TRBJ2-7
CDR3 protein: CASSLSMGTATYEQYF
CDR3 DNA: TGTGCCAGCAGCTTAAGTATGGGGACGGCTACCTACGAGCAGTACTTC

D gene: NA
V gene: TRBV29-1
clone size: NA
J gene: TRBJ1-2
CDR3 protein: CSVEDRVFPYGYTF
CDR3 DNA: TGCAGCGTTGAAGATCGAGTGTTCCCCTATGGCTACACCTTC

D gene: NA
V gene: TRBV4-3
clone size: NA
J gene: TRBJ2-5
CDR3 protein: CASSQILAAIGETQYF
CDR3 DNA: TGCGCCAGCAGCCAAATCCTAGCTGCCATCGGGGAGACCCAGTACTTC

D gene: NA
V gene: TRBV4-3
clone size: NA
J gene: TRBJ1-1
CDR3 protein: CASSHTSRGNEAFF
CDR3 DNA: TGCGCCAGCAGCCACACCAGTCGGGGTAATGAAGCTTTCTTT

D gene: TRBD2
V gene: TRBV20-1
clone size: NA
J gene: TRBJ2-5
CDR3 protein: CSARLAGGKETQYF
CDR3 DNA: TGCAGTGCTAGACTAGCGGGGGGGAAAGAGACCCAGTACTTC

D gene: NA
V gene: TRBV6-1
clone size: NA
J gene: TRBJ2-7
CDR3 protein: CASSVEHYEQYF
CDR3 DNA: TGTGCCAGCAGTGTTGAACACTACGAGCAGTACTTC

D gene: TRBD2
V gene: TRBV4-1
clone size: NA
J gene: TRBJ2-7
CDR3 protein: CASSLLPGRDDYEQYF
CDR3 DNA: TGCGCCAGCAGCCTACTCCCTGGGAGGGACGATTACGAGCAGTACTTC

D gene: NA
V gene: TRBV11-2
clone size: NA
J gene: TRBJ2-3
CDR3 protein: CAAASFWTGDTQYF
CDR3 DNA: TGTGCCGCAGCGTCCTTCTGGACGGGGGATACGCAGTATTTT

D gene: TRBD1
V gene: TRBV12-3/TRBV12-4
clone size: once
J gene: TRBJ2-5
CDR3 protein: CASRYSTGNEETQYF
CDR3 DNA: TGTGCCAGCAGGTACTCGACAGGGAACGAAGAGACCCAGTACTTC

D gene: NA
V gene: TRBV13
clone size: NA
J gene: TRBJ2-1
CDR3 protein: CASNAGRNNEQFF
CDR3 DNA: TGTGCCAGCAACGCGGGAAGGAACAATGAGCAGTTCTTC

D gene: NA
V gene: TRBV29-1
clone size: NA
J gene: TRBJ2-1
CDR3 protein: CSVGGGVNEQFF
CDR3 DNA: TGCAGCGTTGGAGGGGGGGTGAATGAGCAGTTCTTC

D gene: NA
V gene: TRBV7-9
clone size: NA
J gene: TRBJ2-7
CDR3 protein: CASSRSYEQYF
CDR3 DNA: TGTGCCAGCTCCAGATCCTACGAGCAGTACTTC

D gene: TRBD2
V gene: TRBV9
clone size: NA
J gene: TRBJ2-3
CDR3 protein: CASSVYERGRVDTQYF
CDR3 DNA: TGTGCCAGCAGCGTCTACGAGCGGGGTCGGGTAGATACGCAGTATTTT

D gene: NA
V gene: TRBV9
clone size: NA
J gene: TRBJ2-1
CDR3 protein: CASSSAGSRNNEQFF
CDR3 DNA: TGTGCCAGCAGCTCGGCCGGGTCTCGAAACAATGAGCAGTTCTTC

D gene: NA
V gene: TRBV9
clone size: NA
J gene: TRBJ2-7
CDR3 protein: CASSPEPETTYEQYF
CDR3 DNA: TGTGCCAGCAGCCCAGAGCCAGAGACCACCTACGAGCAGTACTTC

D gene: NA
V gene: TRBV29-1
clone size: NA
J gene: TRBJ2-1
CDR3 protein: CSVPVNSNGQFF
CDR3 DNA: TGCAGCGTTCCGGTCAATTCAAATGGGCAGTTCTTC

D gene: TRBD1
V gene: TRBV20-1
clone size: NA
J gene: TRBJ1-2
CDR3 protein: CSARASRTGGSYGYTF
CDR3 DNA: TGCAGTGCTAGAGCATCGAGGACAGGGGGCTCCTATGGCTACACCTTC

D gene: NA
V gene: TRBV11-2
clone size: NA
J gene: TRBJ2-6
CDR3 protein: CASSPTPGAGANVLTF
CDR3 DNA: TGTGCCAGCAGCCCCACCCCGGGGGCTGGGGCCAACGTCCTGACTTTC

D gene: NA
V gene: TRBV19
clone size: NA
J gene: TRBJ1-1
CDR3 protein: CASMLTSRSNTEAFF
CDR3 DNA: TGTGCCAGTATGTTAACTTCTCGGTCGAACACTGAAGCTTTCTTT

D gene: NA
V gene: TRBV28
clone size: NA
J gene: TRBJ2-7
CDR3 protein: CASSFGNYEQYF
CDR3 DNA: TGTGCCAGCAGTTTTGGGAACTACGAGCAGTACTTC

D gene: TRBD2
V gene: TRBV7-8
clone size: NA
J gene: TRBJ2-3
CDR3 protein: CASSTSVGTSGPRSADTQYF
CDR3 DNA: TGTGCCAGCAGCACATCAGTAGGGACTAGCGGGCCGCGCTCGGCCGATACGCAGTATTTT

D gene: NA
V gene: TRBV6-1
clone size: NA
J gene: TRBJ2-7
CDR3 protein: CASSEAPGIGNEQYF
CDR3 DNA: TGTGCCAGCAGTGAAGCCCCGGGAATTGGAAACGAGCAGTACTTC

D gene: NA
V gene: TRBV20-1
clone size: once
J gene: TRBJ2-7
CDR3 protein: CSASTSRLYEQYF
CDR3 DNA: TGCAGTGCTAGTACTAGCCGTCTCTACGAGCAGTACTTC

D gene: NA
V gene: TRBV15
clone size: NA
J gene: TRBJ2-7
CDR3 protein: CATSRKRSYEQYF
CDR3 DNA: TGTGCCACCAGCAGAAAAAGATCCTACGAGCAGTACTTC

D gene: NA
V gene: TRBV29-1
clone size: once
J gene: TRBJ2-1
CDR3 protein: CSVAKRQIDEQFF
CDR3 DNA: TGCAGCGTTGCAAAACGACAGATCGATGAGCAGTTCTTC

D gene: NA
V gene: TRBV29-1
clone size: NA
J gene: TRBJ1-6
CDR3 protein: CSVEDLLGLDFYSPLHF
CDR3 DNA: TGCAGCGTTGAAGATTTATTGGGACTGGACTTTTATTCACCCCTCCACTTT

D gene: TRBD1
V gene: TRBV5-1
clone size: NA
J gene: TRBJ2-7
CDR3 protein: CASNQGQGGYEQYF
CDR3 DNA: TGCGCCAGCAACCAGGGACAGGGAGGCTACGAGCAGTACTTC

D gene: TRBD2
V gene: TRBV9
clone size: NA
J gene: TRBJ2-3
CDR3 protein: CASSVSGGFDTQYF
CDR3 DNA: TGTGCCAGCAGCGTGTCCGGGGGGTTTGATACGCAGTATTTT

D gene: TRBD1
V gene: TRBV27
clone size: NA
J gene: TRBJ2-5
CDR3 protein: CASSLWGTGQGETQYF
CDR3 DNA: TGTGCCAGCAGTTTATGGGGGACGGGACAGGGAGAGACCCAGTACTTC

D gene: NA
V gene: TRBV21-1
clone size: NA
J gene: TRBJ2-2
CDR3 protein: CASSTGTRQTGELFF
CDR3 DNA: TGTGCCAGCAGCACCGGGACAAGGCAGACCGGGGAGCTGTTTTTT

D gene: NA
V gene: TRBV2
clone size: NA
J gene: TRBJ1-5
CDR3 protein: CASREGPGRGPQHF
CDR3 DNA: TGTGCCAGCAGAGAGGGGCCGGGGAGGGGGCCCCAGCATTTT